This passage covers 26 T cell receptor beta chains from one sample sequenced in a study of T cells in Graves' hyperthyroidism and ophthalmopathy. TCR beta CDR3 region amplification was performed from RNA transcripts. The HTBI set primed first-round TCR CDR3 RT-PCR. TCRdb reanalysed the multiplex PCR reads using MiXCR and keeps one entry per CDR3 protein. The table shows 480,000 or so distinct CDR3 sequences, with about 45% occurring only once. Sequencing used peripheral blood or thyroid tissue (not recorded which). These receptors originate from an adult woman with Graves' disease, either hyperthyroidism or ophthalmopathy (not recorded which).

V usage is TRBV7-9 and J usage is TRBJ2-7, with TRBD1 matching 8 bases. The junction had 15 bases not matched to a gene; V was cut back by 7 bases and J by 7 bases. CDR1 SEHNR and CDR2 FQNEAQ come from the germline V gene (reference sequence). The CDR3 loop spans 15 amino acids. CDR3 DNA: TGTGCCAGCACCCACCGGGACAGGCCCGAATGGGAGCAGTACTTC. It yields the protein CASTHRDRPEWEQYF.

This clonotype was observed at least ten times. The chain joins TRBV5-1 to TRBJ2-5; 7 positions agree with TRBD1. The CDR3 totals 13 residues. Germline loops: CDR1 SGHRS, CDR2 YFSETQ. V shed 3 bases, J shed 1 base, and the junction held 0 bases outside the gene matches. The CDR3 region is CASSWDSQETQYF. The CDR3 nucleotides are TGCGCCAGCAGCTGGGACAGCCAAGAGACCCAGTACTTC.

The chain has TRBV20-1 and TRBJ2-7; D uncertain. The germline V and J ends were trimmed by 7 bases and 1 base, with 8 bases remaining between them. Germline V gene lookup returns CDR1 DFQATT and CDR2 SNEGSKA (reference sequence). This CDR3 contains 11 residues. As DNA, the CDR3 is TGCAGTGTTCGACTGTCCTACGAGCAGTACTTC. It yields the protein CSVRLSYEQYF.

This clonotype was found many times. The chain uses TRBV6-5 and TRBJ1-1; D is possibly TRBD1 (5 bases). The CDR3 is 13 residues long. CDR1 MNHEY and CDR2 SVGAGI come from the germline V gene. The germline V and J ends were trimmed by 7 bases and 3 bases, with 12 bases remaining between them. Here the CDR3 reads CASTGTVYTEAFF. CDR3 in DNA: TGTGCCAGCACCGGGACGGTTTACACTGAAGCTTTCTTT.

The chain is built from TRBV11-2 and TRBJ2-6, with D perhaps TRBD1 (5 bases). Germline V lookup: CDR1 SGHAT, CDR2 FQNNGV. The V gene lost 5 bases and the J gene lost 0 bases, with 14 bases spanning the gap. This CDR3 has 17 amino acids. The CDR3, as DNA: TGTGCCAGCAGCCAAGATAACAGGCTCTCTGGGGCCAACGTCCTGACTTTC. Encoded protein: CASSQDNRLSGANVLTF.

The rearrangement links TRBV12-3 or TRBV12-4 to TRBJ1-2, with D uncertain. This CDR3 is 11 amino acids long. Trimming removed 5 bases at V and 8 bases at J, with 9 bases between. The CDR3 sequence is CASSGNKGYTF. The CDR3 coding sequence is TGTGCCAGCAGTGGTAACAAGGGCTACACCTTC.

The chain couples TRBV7-2 to TRBJ1-1; D perhaps matches TRBD1 (5 bases). Germline V gives CDR1 SGHTA, CDR2 FQGNSA. There are 12 residues in the CDR3. Trimming cost V 5 bases and J 10 bases, with 14 bases left between them. The CDR3 bases are TGTGCCAGCAGCATCGGGGGGAGGTCAGCTTTCTTT. Encoded protein: CASSIGGRSAFF.

This clonotype has a handful of counts. The junction shows a germline mismatch at one end, possibly a read error. CDR3 coding DNA: TGTGCCAGCAGCCCTGGTAGTGGGACAGGGAAAAAGAGGAACGCCGGGGAGCTGTTTTTT. Protein: CASSPGSGTGKKRNAGELFF. The chain carries TRBV7-9 and TRBJ2-2; TRBD1 matches at 9 bases. Germline lookup yields CDR1 SEHNR and CDR2 FQNEAQ (reference sequence). This CDR3 comprises 20 residues.

The chain carries TRBV10-3 and TRBJ2-7; TRBD2 might be the D (5 bases). Trimming took 7 bases from V and 2 from J, leaving 9 bases between them. Germline V CDR1 and CDR2: ENHRY, SYGVKD. This CDR3 spans 12 amino acids. The CDR3 bases are TGTGCCATCACTACGGAGGCCTACGAGCAGTACTTC. It encodes CAITTEAYEQYF.

The V call is TRBV10-2, the J call TRBJ1-2; D not resolved. There are 13 residues in the CDR3. Trimming shortened V by 6 bases and J by 7 bases, and 15 bases separated the two germline ends. CDR1 is WSHSY, CDR2 SAAADI, per germline. The CDR3 DNA sequence: TGCGCCAGCAGCCAAGTGGGAGGGCCTGGCTACACCTTC. Protein product: CASSQVGGPGYTF.

A few counts support this clonotype. The chain is built from TRBV29-1 and TRBJ1-3; no definite D call. From germline, CDR1 is SQVTM and CDR2 ANQGSEA. Trimming left V 3 bases short and J 0 bases short, with 6 bases between. The CDR3 extends over 13 amino acids. As DNA, the CDR3 is TGCAGCGTTGAGGCTGACTCTGGAAACACCATATATTTT. It codes for CSVEADSGNTIYF. The whole variable domain, remainder taken from reference TRBV29-1 and TRBJ1-3, is SAVISQKPSRDICQRGTSLTIQCQVDSQVTMMFWYRQQPGQSLTLIATANQGSEATYESGFVIDKFPISRPNLTFSTLTVSNMSPEDSSIYLCSVEADSGNTIYFGEGSWLTVV.

This clonotype showed up just a few times. Germline and junction disagree at one end, which may indicate a read error. This chain links TRBV7-9 with TRBJ2-7; D may be TRBD1 or TRBD2 (5 bases each). The CDR3 is 18 amino acids. The germline gives CDR1 SEHNR, CDR2 FQNEAQ (reference sequence). The CDR3 nucleotides read TGTGTCAGCAGCTCCAACCGGATCCGGGACCCAAGCTCCTACGAGCAGTACTTC. As protein: CVSSSNRIRDPSSYEQYF.

As concerns this clonotype: In this CDR3 the conserved last residue, phenylalanine or tryptophan, is missing, so a read error is likely. Because the CDR3's place on the DNA is in doubt, the DNA is left out and the CDR3 is given as listed by TCRdb. The chain's CDR3 is CASRKTGGY. The genes are TRBV6-1 and TRBJ1-4; the D call TRBD1 from the table was never checked on the DNA. Inclusive of both ends, the CDR3 amounts to 9 amino acids. The germline CDR1 and CDR2 sequences are MNHNS and SASEGT.

The chain's CDR3 is CSARLAGGYDGYTF. The CDR3 DNA is TGCAGTGCTAGACTAGCGGGAGGGTACGATGGCTACACCTTC. The genes are TRBV20-1 and TRBJ1-2; the D is unclear. Germline CDR1 DFQATT, CDR2 SNEGSKA (reference sequence). Trimming pared 2 bases from V and 6 bases from J, leaving 16 bases between. This CDR3 comprises 14 residues.

This clonotype was seen just once. In DNA form, the CDR3 reads TGCAGCGCTGACCGGGACGGCTACGAGCAGTACTTC. It specifies CSADRDGYEQYF. This chain links TRBV29-1 with TRBJ2-7; D may match TRBD1 or TRBD2 (5 bases each). The length of the CDR3 is 12 residues. With 7 bases removed from V and 3 bases from J, the gap between germline ends came to 13 bases. Per germline, CDR1 SQVTM and CDR2 ANQGSEA.

This clonotype was observed at least ten times. The chain employs TRBV7-2 and TRBJ2-7; no clear D. Trimming shortened V by 5 bases and J by 3 bases, and 8 bases separated the two germline ends. The CDR3 spans 12 residues. Germline values: CDR1 SGHTA, CDR2 FQGNSA. CDR3 in amino acids: CASSHGVYEQYF. The CDR3, as DNA: TGTGCCAGCAGCCATGGGGTCTACGAGCAGTACTTC.

This chain uses TRBV20-1 with TRBJ2-7; D remains ambiguous. V lost 1 base and J lost 7, with 17 bases in between. This CDR3 has 14 amino acids. Germline V gene lookup returns CDR1 DFQATT and CDR2 SNEGSKA (reference sequence). The CDR3 spells CSARALDGVVEQYF. In DNA form, the CDR3 reads TGCAGTGCTAGAGCTCTGGACGGCGTAGTAGAGCAGTACTTC.

At least ten counts were recorded for this clonotype. This chain joins TRBV7-2 and TRBJ1-1; 7 bases line up with TRBD1. The CDR3 is made up of 13 amino acids. The V and J ends lost 4 bases and 8 bases, in that order; junction bases with no gene match: 7. Germline V gives CDR1 SGHTA, CDR2 FQGNSA. The CDR3 DNA is TGTGCCAGCAGCTCCCGACAGGGAACGGAAGCTTTCTTT. It translates to CASSSRQGTEAFF.

This clonotype was seen more than once but under ten times. This rearrangement joins TRBV10-3 to TRBJ2-5, with D maybe TRBD1 (8 bases). Trimming cost V 10 bases and J 1 base, with 25 bases left between them. This CDR3 has 17 amino acids. CDR1 and CDR2 from the germline V gene are ENHRY and SYGVKD. The CDR3, as DNA: TGTGCCACCTCAACAGGGGGGGTTGACGTTGGCCAAGAGACCCAGTACTTC. Translated, it gives CATSTGGVDVGQETQYF.

At least ten counts were recorded for this clonotype. The chain carries TRBV20-1 and TRBJ2-5; TRBD2 matches 10 bases. The length of the CDR3 is 16 residues. Per the germline V gene, CDR1 is DFQATT and CDR2 is SNEGSKA (reference sequence). The V gene end was trimmed by 2 bases and the J gene end by 5 bases; junction bases not matched to a gene: 11. DNA of the CDR3: TGCAGTGCTAGATTAAGGGCTAGCGGGAGTTTGGAGACCCAGTACTTC. Its protein is CSARLRASGSLETQYF.

This clonotype has more than one count but fewer than ten. The V call is TRBV29-1, the J call TRBJ2-7; TRBD2 aligns across 9 bases. Germline V lookup: CDR1 SQVTM, CDR2 ANQGSEA. This CDR3 has 14 residues. The trim removed 8 bases at V and 2 bases at J, leaving 10 bases unmatched. The CDR3 region is CSLGGTSRTYEQYF. DNA of the CDR3: TGCAGCTTGGGCGGGACTAGCAGAACCTACGAGCAGTACTTC.

In regard to this clonotype: At one of its ends the junction is not consistent with the germline gene, which may arise from a read error. V usage is TRBV2 and J usage is TRBJ2-6; 8 nucleotides match TRBD1. Germline V gene sequence: CDR1 SNHLY, CDR2 FYNNEI. There are 13 residues in the CDR3. The CDR3 region is CASSAVDRVTEAF. Written as DNA, the CDR3 is TGTGCCAGCAGTGCTGTGGACAGGGTCACTGAAGCTTTC. Full variable domain (rest looked up from reference TRBV2 and TRBJ2-6): EPEVTQTPSHQVTQMGQEVILRCVPISNHLYFYWYRQILGQKVEFLVSFYNNEISEKSEIFDDQFSVERPDGSNFTLKIRSTKLEDSAMYFCASSAVDRVTEAFGAGSRLTVL.

The chain recombines TRBV5-1 with TRBJ1-6; 8 bases map to TRBD1. CDR1 is SGHRS and CDR2 is YFSETQ in the germline V gene. V lost 4 bases and J lost 10; bases outside the gene matches: 4. CDR3 size: 13 residues. CDR3 nucleotides: TGCGCCAGCAGCACGGGACAGGCGTCACCCCTCCACTTT. The encoded protein is CASSTGQASPLHF.

The genes are TRBV9 and TRBJ2-6; the D gene is possibly TRBD1 (6 bases). With 2 bases removed from V and 5 bases from J, the gap between germline ends came to 8 bases. The germline V gene has CDR1 SGDLS and CDR2 YYNGEE. The CDR3 has 14 residues. The CDR3 DNA reads TGTGCCAGCAGCGTGGGGGCTAGGGCCAACGTCCTGACTTTC. Residues: CASSVGARANVLTF.

This clonotype was seen once. V usage is TRBV9 and J usage is TRBJ2-5; 7 bases line up with TRBD2. CDR3 length: 14 amino acids. Germline V CDR1 and CDR2: SGDLS, YYNGEE. With 7 bases clipped from V and 5 bases from J, the junction kept 11 bases outside the gene matches. The CDR3 loop reads CASGRAELGETQYF. For the CDR3, the DNA is TGTGCCAGCGGGAGGGCCGAGTTGGGTGAGACCCAGTACTTC.

This clonotype was seen repeatedly, ten times or more. CDR3 loop: CASSRTGLDTEAFF. In DNA form, the CDR3 reads TGTGCCAGCAGTCGGACAGGGTTGGACACTGAAGCTTTCTTT. The J gene is TRBJ1-1, the V gene TRBV6-4; 8 positions match TRBD1. Germline CDR1 reads MRHNA; CDR2 reads SNTAGT. Trimming removed 5 bases from V and 3 bases from J; junction bases left unmatched: 5. This CDR3 has 14 amino acids.